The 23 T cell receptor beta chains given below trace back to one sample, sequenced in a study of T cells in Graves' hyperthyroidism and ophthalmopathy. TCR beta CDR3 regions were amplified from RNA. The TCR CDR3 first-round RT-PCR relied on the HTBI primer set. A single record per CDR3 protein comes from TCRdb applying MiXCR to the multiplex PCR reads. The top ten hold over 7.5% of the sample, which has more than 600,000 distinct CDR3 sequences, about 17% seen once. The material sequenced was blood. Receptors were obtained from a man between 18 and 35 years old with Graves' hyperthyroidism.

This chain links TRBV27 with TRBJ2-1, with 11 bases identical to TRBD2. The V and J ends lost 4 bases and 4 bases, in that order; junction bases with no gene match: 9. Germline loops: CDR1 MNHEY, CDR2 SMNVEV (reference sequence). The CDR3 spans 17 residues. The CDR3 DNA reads TGTGCCAGCAGTTCCCTTGGTAGCGGGGGGGAGTACAATGAGCAGTTCTTC. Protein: CASSSLGSGGEYNEQFF.

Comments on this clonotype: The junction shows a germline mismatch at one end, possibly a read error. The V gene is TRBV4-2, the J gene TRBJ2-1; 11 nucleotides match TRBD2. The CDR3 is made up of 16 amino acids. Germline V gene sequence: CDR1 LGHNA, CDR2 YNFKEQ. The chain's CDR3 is CASSQVGTSGYSEQFF. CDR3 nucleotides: TGTGCCAGCAGCCAGGTAGGGACTAGCGGCTACAGTGAGCAGTTCTTC.

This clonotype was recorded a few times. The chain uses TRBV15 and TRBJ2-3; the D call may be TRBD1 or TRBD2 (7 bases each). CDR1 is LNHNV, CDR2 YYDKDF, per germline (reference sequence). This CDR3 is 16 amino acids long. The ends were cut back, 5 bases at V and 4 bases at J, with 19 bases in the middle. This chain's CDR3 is CATSRPGRGRSDTQYF. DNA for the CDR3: TGTGCCACCAGCCGCCCTGGGAGGGGGCGGTCAGATACGCAGTATTTT. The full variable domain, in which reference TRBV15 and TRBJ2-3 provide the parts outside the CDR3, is DAMVIQNPRYQVTQFGKPVTLSCSQTLNHNVMYWYQQKSSQAPKLLFHYYDKDFNNEADTPDNFQSRRPNTSFCFLDIRSPGLGDTAMYLCATSRPGRGRSDTQYFGPGTRLTVL.

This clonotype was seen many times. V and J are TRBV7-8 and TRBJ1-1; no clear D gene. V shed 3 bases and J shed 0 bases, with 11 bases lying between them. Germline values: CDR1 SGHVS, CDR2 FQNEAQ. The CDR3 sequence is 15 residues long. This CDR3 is CASSLSAYMNTEAFF. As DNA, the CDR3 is TGTGCCAGCAGCTTGTCGGCGTACATGAACACTGAAGCTTTCTTT.

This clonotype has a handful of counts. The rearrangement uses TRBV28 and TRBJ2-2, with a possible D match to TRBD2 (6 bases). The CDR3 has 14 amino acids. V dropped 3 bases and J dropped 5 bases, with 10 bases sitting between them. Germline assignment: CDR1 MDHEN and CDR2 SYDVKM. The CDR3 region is CASSFAGNTGELFF. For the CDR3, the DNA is TGTGCCAGCAGTTTTGCGGGGAATACCGGGGAGCTGTTTTTT.

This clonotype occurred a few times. The CDR3 DNA reads as TGTGCCAGCAGCTTAGTGGCATTGAGCAATCAGCCCCAGCATTTT. Encoded protein: CASSLVALSNQPQHF. This chain connects TRBV7-2 to TRBJ1-5, with no clear D. The CDR3 is made up of 15 amino acids. V shed 1 base and J shed 1 base, with 8 bases lying between them. Germline CDR1 reads SGHTA; CDR2 reads FQGNSA.

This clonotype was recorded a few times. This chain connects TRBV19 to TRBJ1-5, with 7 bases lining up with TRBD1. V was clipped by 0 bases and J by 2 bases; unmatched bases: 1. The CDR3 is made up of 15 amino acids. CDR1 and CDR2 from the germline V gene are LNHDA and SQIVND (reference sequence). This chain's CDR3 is CASSIETGGNQPQHF. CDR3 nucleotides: TGTGCCAGTAGTATAGAAACAGGGGGCAATCAGCCCCAGCATTTT. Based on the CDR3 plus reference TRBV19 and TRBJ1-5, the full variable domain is DGGITQSPKYLFRKEGQNVTLSCEQNLNHDAMYWYRQDPGQGLRLIYYSQIVNDFQKGDIAEGYSVSREKKESFPLTVTSAQKNPTAFYLCASSIETGGNQPQHFGDGTRLSIL.

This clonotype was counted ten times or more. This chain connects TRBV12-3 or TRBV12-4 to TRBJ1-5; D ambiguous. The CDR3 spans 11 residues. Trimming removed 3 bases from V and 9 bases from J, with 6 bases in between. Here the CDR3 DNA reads TGTGCCAGCAGTTTGGGAATGCCCCAGCATTTT. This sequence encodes CASSLGMPQHF.

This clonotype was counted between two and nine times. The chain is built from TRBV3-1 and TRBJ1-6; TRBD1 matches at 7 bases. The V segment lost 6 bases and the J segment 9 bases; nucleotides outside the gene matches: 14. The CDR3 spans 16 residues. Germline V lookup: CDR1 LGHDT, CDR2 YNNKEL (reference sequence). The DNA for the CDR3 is TGTGCCAGCAGGCAAACAGGGGCCCCCTCTGCTTCACCCCTCCACTTT. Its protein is CASRQTGAPSASPLHF. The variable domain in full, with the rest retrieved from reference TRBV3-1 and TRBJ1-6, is DTAVSQTPKYLVTQMGNDKSIKCEQNLGHDTMYWYKQDSKKFLKIMFSYNNKELIINETVPNRFSPKSPDKAHLNLHINSLELGDSAVYFCASRQTGAPSASPLHFGNGTRLTVT.

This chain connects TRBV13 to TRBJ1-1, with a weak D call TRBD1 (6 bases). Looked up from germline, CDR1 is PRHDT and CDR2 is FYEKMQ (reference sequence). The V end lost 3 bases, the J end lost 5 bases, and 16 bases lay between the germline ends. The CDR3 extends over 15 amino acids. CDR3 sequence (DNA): TGTGCCAGCAGCTTGGGGGCCAGCGGAAGGACTGAAGCTTTCTTT. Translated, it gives CASSLGASGRTEAFF.

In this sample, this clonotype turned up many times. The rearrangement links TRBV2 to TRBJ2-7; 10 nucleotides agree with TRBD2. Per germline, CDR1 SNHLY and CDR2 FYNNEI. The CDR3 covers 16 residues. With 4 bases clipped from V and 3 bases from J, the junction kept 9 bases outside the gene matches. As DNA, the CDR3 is TGTGCCAGCAGTGCCCTAGCGGGAGATTGGAGCTACGAGCAGTACTTC. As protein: CASSALAGDWSYEQYF.

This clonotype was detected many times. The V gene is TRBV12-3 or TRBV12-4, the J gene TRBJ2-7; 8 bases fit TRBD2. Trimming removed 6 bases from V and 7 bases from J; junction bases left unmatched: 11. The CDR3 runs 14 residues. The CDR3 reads CASRRGTSYWEQYF. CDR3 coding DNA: TGTGCCAGCAGACGCGGGACTAGTTATTGGGAGCAGTACTTC.

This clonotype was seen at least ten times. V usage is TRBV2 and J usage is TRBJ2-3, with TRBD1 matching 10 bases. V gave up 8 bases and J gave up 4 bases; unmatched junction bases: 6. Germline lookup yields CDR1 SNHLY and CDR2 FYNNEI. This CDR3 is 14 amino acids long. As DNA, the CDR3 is TGTGCCAGCTCAGAAGGACAGGGGGCAGATACGCAGTATTTT. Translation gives CASSEGQGADTQYF. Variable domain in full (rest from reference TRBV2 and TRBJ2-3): EPEVTQTPSHQVTQMGQEVILRCVPISNHLYFYWYRQILGQKVEFLVSFYNNEISEKSEIFDDQFSVERPDGSNFTLKIRSTKLEDSAMYFCASSEGQGADTQYFGPGTRLTVL.

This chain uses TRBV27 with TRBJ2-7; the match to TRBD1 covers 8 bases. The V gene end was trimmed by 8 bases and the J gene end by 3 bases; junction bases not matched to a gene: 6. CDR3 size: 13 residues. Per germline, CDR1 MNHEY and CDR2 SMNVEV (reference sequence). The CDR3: CASCDRGHYEQYF. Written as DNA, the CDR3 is TGTGCCAGCTGCGACAGGGGCCACTACGAGCAGTACTTC.

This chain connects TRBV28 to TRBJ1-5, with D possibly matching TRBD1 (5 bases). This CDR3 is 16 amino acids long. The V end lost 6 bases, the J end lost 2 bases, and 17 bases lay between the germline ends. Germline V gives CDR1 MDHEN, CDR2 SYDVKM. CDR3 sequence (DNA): TGTGCCAGCAGCCTCGGGGGGGATTGGGGCAATCAGCCCCAGCATTTT. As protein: CASSLGGDWGNQPQHF.

For the CDR3, the DNA is TGTGCCATCAGTGAAGAGGGACAGGGGGCAGATACGCAGTATTTT. It yields the protein CAISEEGQGADTQYF. V gene TRBV10-3 combines with J gene TRBJ2-3; 11 positions match TRBD1. Germline lookup yields CDR1 ENHRY and CDR2 SYGVKD. This CDR3 is 15 amino acids long. After removal of 3 bases from V and 4 bases from J, the junction contained 3 bases not matched to a gene.

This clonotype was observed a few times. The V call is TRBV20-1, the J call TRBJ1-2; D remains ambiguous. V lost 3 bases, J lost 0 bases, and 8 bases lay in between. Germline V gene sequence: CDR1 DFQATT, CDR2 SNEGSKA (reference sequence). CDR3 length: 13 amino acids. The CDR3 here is CSASGTANYGYTF. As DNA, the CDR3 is TGCAGTGCTAGCGGTACAGCTAACTATGGCTACACCTTC.

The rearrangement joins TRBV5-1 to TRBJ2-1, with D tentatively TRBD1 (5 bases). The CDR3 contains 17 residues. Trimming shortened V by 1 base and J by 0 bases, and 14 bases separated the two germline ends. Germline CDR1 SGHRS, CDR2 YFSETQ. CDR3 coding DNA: TGCGCCAGCAGCTTGTCGCCCTGGCAGGGCTCCTACAATGAGCAGTTCTTC. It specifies CASSLSPWQGSYNEQFF.

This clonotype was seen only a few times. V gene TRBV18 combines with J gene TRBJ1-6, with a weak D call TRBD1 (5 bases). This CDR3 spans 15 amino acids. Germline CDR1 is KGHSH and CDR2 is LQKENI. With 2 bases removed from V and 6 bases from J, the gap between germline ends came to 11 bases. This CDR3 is CASSPGAAPNSPLHF. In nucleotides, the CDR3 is TGTGCCAGCTCACCAGGGGCCGCCCCTAATTCACCCCTCCACTTT.

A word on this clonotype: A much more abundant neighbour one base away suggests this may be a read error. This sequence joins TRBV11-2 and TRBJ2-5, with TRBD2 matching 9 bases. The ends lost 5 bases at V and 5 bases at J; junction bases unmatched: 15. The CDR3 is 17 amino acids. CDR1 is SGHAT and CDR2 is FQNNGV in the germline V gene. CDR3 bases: TGTGCCAGCAGCCAAGCCCTCCTAGCGGGATCGGTTGAGACCCAGTACTTC. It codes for CASSQALLAGSVETQYF.

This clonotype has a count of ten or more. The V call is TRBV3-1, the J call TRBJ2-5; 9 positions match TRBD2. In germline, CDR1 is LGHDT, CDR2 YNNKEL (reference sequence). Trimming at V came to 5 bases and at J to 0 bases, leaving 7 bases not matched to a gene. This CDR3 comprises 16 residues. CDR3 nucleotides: TGTGCCAGCAGCAAGAGAGCGGGAGGTAACCAAGAGACCCAGTACTTC. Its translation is CASSKRAGGNQETQYF.

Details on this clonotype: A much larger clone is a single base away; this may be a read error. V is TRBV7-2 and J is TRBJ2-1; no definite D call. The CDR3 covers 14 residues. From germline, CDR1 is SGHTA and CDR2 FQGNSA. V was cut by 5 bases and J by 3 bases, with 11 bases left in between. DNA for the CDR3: TGTGCCAGCAGCATAAAGACGCTCTACAATGAGCAGTTCTTC. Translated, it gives CASSIKTLYNEQFF.

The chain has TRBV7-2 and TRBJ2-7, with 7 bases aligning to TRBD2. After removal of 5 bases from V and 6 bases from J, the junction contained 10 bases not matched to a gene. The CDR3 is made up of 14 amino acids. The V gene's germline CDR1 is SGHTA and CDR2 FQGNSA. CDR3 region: CASSPRTSSAEQYF. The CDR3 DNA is TGTGCCAGCAGCCCCAGGACTAGTTCGGCCGAGCAGTACTTC.